Listed below are T cell receptor beta chains from one sample, sequenced in a study of control samples from healthy donors and cancer patients. Profiled with immunoSEQ multiplex PCR; TCRdb holds only in-frame clones, not every one. This sample has about 130,000 clones, with roughly 90% found just once. Sequencing was performed on blood. Every receptor here comes from a man aged 35 to 55 in good health. The CDR3 runs from the conserved cysteine through the conserved F or W.

v_call cdr3_aa
TRBV24-1 CATSDPDMSSYNEQFF
TRBV4-2 CASSQEGSGSPLHF
TRBV5-1 CASSDGTGETGELFF
TRBV7-6 CASSLGGGQGSYEQYF
TRBV2 CASSEIISSGGISYEQYF
TRBV7-8 CASSSVEGRQNEQYF
TRBV6-5 CASSRDGNTIYF
TRBV11-2 CASSLGLTSSYNSPLHF
TRBV6-9 CASGHRVANTEAFF
TRBV10-3 CATGTGGYEQYF
TRBV6-5 CASSGAGWGNQPQHF
TRBV29-1 CSVKTGGIIATNEKLFF
TRBV9 CASSVRQVNTGELFF
TRBV7-2 CASSRAFPRQDLYGYTF
TRBV15 CATSRSGGMTDTQYF
TRBV27 CASSPRTGYGYTF
TRBV7-9 CASSFDQWSSYNEQFF
TRBV19 CASSIAPGHSGNTIYF
TRBV5-1 CASSSGTSGGQETQYF
TRBV15 CATSRGQQGPGYF
TRBV29-1 CRQQGEVCDGSEAFF
TRBV24-1 CATSDMVRPGGVLVNTEAFF
TRBV27 CASSPRALENYGYTF